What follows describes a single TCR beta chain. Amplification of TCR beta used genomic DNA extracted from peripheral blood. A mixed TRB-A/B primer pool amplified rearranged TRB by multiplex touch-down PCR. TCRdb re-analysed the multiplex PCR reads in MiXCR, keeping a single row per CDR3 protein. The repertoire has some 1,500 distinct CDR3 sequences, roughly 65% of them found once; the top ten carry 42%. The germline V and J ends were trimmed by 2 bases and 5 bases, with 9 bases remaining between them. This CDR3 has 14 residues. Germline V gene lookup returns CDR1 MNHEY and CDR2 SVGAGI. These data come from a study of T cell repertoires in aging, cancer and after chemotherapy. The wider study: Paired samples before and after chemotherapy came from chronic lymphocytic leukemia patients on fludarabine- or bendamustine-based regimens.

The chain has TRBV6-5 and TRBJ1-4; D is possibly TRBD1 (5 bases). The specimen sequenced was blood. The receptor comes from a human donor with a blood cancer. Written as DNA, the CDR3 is TGTGCCAGCAGTTACGAGTGGGGGAATGAAAAACTGTTTTTT. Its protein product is CASSYEWGNEKLFF.